Here is one TCR beta chain with its context. The antigen is unknown. Libraries were prepared by immunoSEQ multiplex PCR; TCRdb keeps only in-frame clonotypes and omits some of them. The table lists 2 million to 2.5 million clones, 90% to 96% of them singletons. This specimen belongs to a study of shared clonotypes between healthy human individuals. Trimming stripped 6 bases from V and 0 bases from J, with 13 bases between. The CDR3 spans 15 residues. Germline assignment: CDR1 SGHVS and CDR2 FQNEAQ. Notes on the study in general: Naive CD4 clonotypes were shared across a handful of donors at about 5%.

The V call is TRBV7-8, the J call TRBJ2-3; D is perhaps TRBD2 (6 bases). Specimen: naive CD4+ T cells sorted from blood. As for subset: CD45RA+ positively selected. This TCR was recovered from a man aged 18 to 29 in good health. The CDR3 DNA reads TGTGCCAGCAGTCCAGCCGGGACTAGCACAGATACGCAGTATTTT. This sequence encodes CASSPAGTSTDTQYF.